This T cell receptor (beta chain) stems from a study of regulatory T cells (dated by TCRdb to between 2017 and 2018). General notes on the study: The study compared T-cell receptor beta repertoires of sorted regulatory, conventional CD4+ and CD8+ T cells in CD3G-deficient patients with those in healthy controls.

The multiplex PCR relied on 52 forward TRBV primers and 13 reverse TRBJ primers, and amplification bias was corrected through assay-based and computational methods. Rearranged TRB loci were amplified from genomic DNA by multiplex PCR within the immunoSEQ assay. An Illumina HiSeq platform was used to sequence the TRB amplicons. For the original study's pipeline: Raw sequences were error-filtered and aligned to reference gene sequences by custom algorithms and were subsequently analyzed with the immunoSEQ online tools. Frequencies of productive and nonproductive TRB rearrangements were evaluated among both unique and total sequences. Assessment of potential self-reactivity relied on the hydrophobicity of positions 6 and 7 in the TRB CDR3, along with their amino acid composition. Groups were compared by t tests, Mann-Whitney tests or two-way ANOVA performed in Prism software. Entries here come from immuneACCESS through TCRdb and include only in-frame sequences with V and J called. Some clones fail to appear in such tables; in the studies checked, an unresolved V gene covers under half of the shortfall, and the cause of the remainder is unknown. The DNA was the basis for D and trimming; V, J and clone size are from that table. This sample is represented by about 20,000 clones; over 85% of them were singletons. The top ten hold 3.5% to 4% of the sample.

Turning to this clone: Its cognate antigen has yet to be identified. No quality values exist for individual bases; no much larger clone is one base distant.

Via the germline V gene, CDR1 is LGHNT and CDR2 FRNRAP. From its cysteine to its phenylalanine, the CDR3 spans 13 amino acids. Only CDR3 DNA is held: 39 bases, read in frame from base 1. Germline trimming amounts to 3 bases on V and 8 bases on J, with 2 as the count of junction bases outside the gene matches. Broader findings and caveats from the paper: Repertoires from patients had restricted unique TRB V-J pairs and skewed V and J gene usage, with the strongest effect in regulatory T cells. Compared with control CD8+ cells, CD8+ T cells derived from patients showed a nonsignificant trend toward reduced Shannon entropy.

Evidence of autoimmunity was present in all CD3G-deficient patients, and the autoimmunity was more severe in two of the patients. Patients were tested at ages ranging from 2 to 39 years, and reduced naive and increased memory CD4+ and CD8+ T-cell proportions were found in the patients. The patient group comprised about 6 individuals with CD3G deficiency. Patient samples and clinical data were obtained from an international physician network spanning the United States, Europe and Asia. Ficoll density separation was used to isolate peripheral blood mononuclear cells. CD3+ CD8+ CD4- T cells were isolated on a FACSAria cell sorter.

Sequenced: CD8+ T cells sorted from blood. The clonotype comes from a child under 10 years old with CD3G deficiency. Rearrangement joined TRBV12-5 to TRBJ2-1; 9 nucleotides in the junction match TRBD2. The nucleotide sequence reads TGTGCTAGTGGTTTCGGGACTAGCTATGAGCAGTTCTTC. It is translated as CASGFGTSYEQFF.